This T cell receptor (beta chain) emerged from a study of T cell repertoires in urothelial bladder cancer (dated by TCRdb to the late 2010s). Regarding the complete study: Of the 12 resected lesions, three were clinical stage cT0, three were cTa, three were cT1, and three were cT2 or greater. In the study, clonality of the TCR repertoire in bladder tumors was compared against clonality in benign bladder inflammation. Around 11 patients who had bladder lesions and were undergoing transurethral resection were prospectively identified. Roughly eleven resected bladder lesions were studied, comprising urothelial carcinoma (UC+) and benign (UC-) specimens. General study outcomes and caveats: Urothelial carcinoma specimens contained fewer T cells than benign specimens, with a median of approximately 5,100 versus 26,000. A single T-cell clone reached up to 17% of infiltrating lymphocytes in carcinoma specimens, compared with 2% in benign specimens. Carcinoma specimens had a median tumor infiltrating lymphocyte percentage of about 2%, while benign specimens had a median of roughly 13%.

A note on this clone: Its antigen is still unknown. No much larger clone is present one base from it, and per-base qualities are unavailable.

The TCR beta chain CDR3 region was sequenced with the immunoSEQ assay. From the authors' description of their analysis: For every specimen, the T-cell fraction, clonal dominance and maximum TCR clone frequency were calculated. In its TCRdb copy, this immuneACCESS table keeps in-frame sequences only and misses some clones. Where compared with another copy, unresolved V genes explain less than half of these, and the others have no known cause. D and trimming were read from the DNA, whereas the V and J calls and clone size are those reported in that table. The sample has about 9,000 clones on record, roughly 60% of them singletons. The leading ten clones occupy 32% of the sample. Bladder lesion specimens were obtained at transurethral resection and were stored at -80C. DNA was isolated from bladder specimens obtained during transurethral resection. Sample: tumor-infiltrating cells from bladder cancer. This clonotype originated in a human donor with urothelial carcinoma.

The CDR3 loop reads CASASSGGYNEQFF. Read as DNA, the sequence is TGTGCCAGCGCCTCTAGCGGAGGGTACAATGAGCAGTTCTTC. In this chain, TRBV25-1 is recombined with TRBJ2-1; 7 central nucleotides agree with TRBD2. CDR1 and CDR2 were assigned from the germline V gene as MGHDK and SYGVNS. Spanning cysteine to phenylalanine, the CDR3 consists of 14 amino acids. Here the CDR3 DNA is all that survives: 42 bases in frame from base 1. Trimming removed 8 bases from V and 4 bases from J; the gene matches leave 8 bases unexplained.